The present entry profiles one T cell receptor (beta chain) with its context. The sample comes from a study of T cell changes during pregnancy in multiple sclerosis. This CDR3 spans 17 amino acids. Germline lookup yields CDR1 SGHRS and CDR2 YFSETQ. V gave up 2 bases and J gave up 6 bases; unmatched junction bases: 10. The repertoire was sequenced with immunoSEQ multiplex PCR; TCRdb's copy has only in-frame clones and lacks some. The sample records 54,000 or so clones, just over 90% being singletons. The chain combines TRBV5-1 with TRBJ2-1; TRBD2 agrees at 11 bases. Source: CD4+ T cells from peripheral blood mononuclear cells, taken before pregnancy. The receptor's source is a female donor with multiple sclerosis, enrolled in a pregnancy study. In DNA, the CDR3 is TGCGCCAGCAGCTTTCAAGTGGGACTAGCGGAGTCCAATGAGCAGTTCTTC. Its protein is CASSFQVGLAESNEQFF.